The 25 T cell receptor beta chains presented below share a single source sample, sequenced in a study of T cells after yellow fever vaccination. TCRdb ran MiXCR on the 5' RACE reads and lists one entry per CDR3 protein. Among around 530,000 distinct CDR3 sequences listed, around 17% were seen once. The sequencing here drew on PBMCs, taken 4 to 6 days after the first yellow fever vaccination. These receptors were collected from a man between 18 and 29 years old who received the YFV17D yellow fever vaccine.

The CDR3 protein is CAWSGVEGYLYGYTF. The CDR3 DNA is TGTGCCTGGAGCGGGGTGGAAGGGTACCTCTACGGCTACACCTTC. V is TRBV30 and J is TRBJ1-2; unclear D gene. Germline V CDR1 and CDR2: GTSNPN, SVGIG (reference sequence). The CDR3 consists of 15 residues. V was clipped by 3 bases and J by 8 bases, with 22 bases between them.

The chain links TRBV6-1 to TRBJ1-6, with 10 bases aligning to TRBD1. Germline V gene lookup returns CDR1 MNHNS and CDR2 SASEGT. V lost 5 bases, J lost 7 bases, and 5 bases stayed unmatched. The CDR3 runs to 15 residues. CDR3 DNA: TGTGCCAGCAGTCGGGGGGACAGGGGCAATTCACCCCTCCACTTT. Protein sequence: CASSRGDRGNSPLHF.

The rearrangement joins TRBV4-3 to TRBJ2-2, with TRBD2 identical over 9 bases. This CDR3 is 20 amino acids long. The V gene end was trimmed by 4 bases and the J gene end by 8 bases; junction bases not matched to a gene: 23. Germline values: CDR1 LGHNA, CDR2 YSLEER. CDR3 protein: CASSPGPGTSLRGGAGELFF. CDR3 in DNA: TGCGCCAGCAGCCCTGGTCCCGGGACTAGCCTCAGGGGAGGGGCTGGGGAGCTGTTTTTT.

This clonotype was seen only once. V gene TRBV20-1 combines with J gene TRBJ2-5; 8 bases fit TRBD2. Germline V CDR1 and CDR2: DFQATT, SNEGSKA (reference sequence). J lost 3 bases, V lost 5 bases, and 11 bases had no gene match. This CDR3 region has 15 residues. CDR3 nucleotide sequence: TGCAGTGCTCCGCATTGGAGCGGGGGTGAAGAGACCCAGTACTTC. Encoded protein: CSAPHWSGGEETQYF.

This clonotype was counted only a few times. The chain employs TRBV6-2 or TRBV6-3 and TRBJ2-2; no reliable D call. The CDR3 consists of 19 residues. CDR1 is MNHEY, CDR2 SVGEGT, per germline. V was trimmed by 0 bases and J by 0 bases, leaving 17 bases between them. The CDR3 bases are TGTGCCAGCAGTTACTCCTCAGATCCGGGTAACGCGAACACCGGGGAGCTGTTTTTT. Protein product: CASSYSSDPGNANTGELFF.

The rearrangement joins TRBV19 to TRBJ1-1; no reliable D call. CDR1 LNHDA and CDR2 SQIVND come from the germline V gene (reference sequence). V was cut by 1 base and J by 0 bases, with 6 bases left in between. CDR3 length equals 14 residues. The CDR3 DNA reads TGTGCCAGTAGTATAGGGTACGTGAACACTGAAGCTTTCTTT. Translating it yields CASSIGYVNTEAFF.

In this sample, this clonotype turned up a few times. In nucleotides, the CDR3 is TGTGCCAGCAGTTACTCTGCGGGGGCCGGAGATACGCAGTATTTT. Its translation is CASSYSAGAGDTQYF. The gene calls are TRBV6-5 and TRBJ2-3, with D perhaps TRBD2 (7 bases). The germline V gene has CDR1 MNHEY and CDR2 SVGAGI. The length of the CDR3 is 15 residues. V was pared by 0 bases and J by 5 bases, with 12 bases between.

This clonotype has more than one count but fewer than ten. The chain uses TRBV6-2 or TRBV6-3 and TRBJ2-1; the D gene is possibly TRBD2 (5 bases). Trimming stripped 4 bases from V and 4 bases from J, with 17 bases between. This CDR3 has 16 amino acids. The V gene's germline CDR1 is MNHEY and CDR2 SVGEGT. For the CDR3, the DNA is TGTGCCAGCAGTTGGAGGAGCGGCCACGGTTACAATGAGCAGTTCTTC. It yields the protein CASSWRSGHGYNEQFF.

V is TRBV5-1 and J is TRBJ1-1; D call uncertain. V was pared by 0 bases and J by 3 bases, with 15 bases between. Germline V gene lookup returns CDR1 SGHRS and CDR2 YFSETQ. The CDR3 contains 16 residues. This chain's CDR3 is CASSLEALVMHTEAFF. The CDR3 coding sequence is TGCGCCAGCAGCTTGGAGGCCTTAGTTATGCACACTGAAGCTTTCTTT.

This clonotype was seen a few times. The chain recombines TRBV7-2 with TRBJ2-3, with TRBD2 matching over 9 bases. Per the germline V gene, CDR1 is SGHTA and CDR2 is FQGNSA. The CDR3 is 16 amino acids. Trimming at V came to 6 bases and at J to 2 bases, leaving 9 bases not matched to a gene. CDR3 nucleotides: TGTGCCAGCAGTCGCGACTCTAGCGGGGCCACAGATACGCAGTATTTT. It encodes CASSRDSSGATDTQYF.

In its sample, this clonotype was seen a few times. The chain carries TRBV18 and TRBJ1-4, with D possibly matching TRBD1 (6 bases). Germline CDR1 is KGHSH and CDR2 is LQKENI. V lost 4 bases to trimming and J lost 8 bases, with 14 bases between them. This CDR3 region has 14 residues. The CDR3 sequence: CASSRGRGDEKLFF. For the CDR3, the DNA is TGTGCCAGCTCACGGGGCAGGGGAGACGAAAAACTGTTTTTT.

In its sample, this clonotype was seen many times. The rearrangement links TRBV5-5 to TRBJ1-2; D might be TRBD1 (5 bases). Germline CDR1 SGHKS, CDR2 YYEKEE (reference sequence). The length of the CDR3 is 14 residues. The V end was cut by 3 bases, the J end by 10 bases, with 19 bases between. The CDR3: CASSWSGILAVYTF. For the CDR3, the DNA is TGTGCCAGCAGCTGGTCAGGGATCTTGGCGGTCTACACCTTC.

This clonotype was counted between two and nine times. The genes are TRBV6-1 and TRBJ1-2; no reliable D call. Germline lookup yields CDR1 MNHNS and CDR2 SASEGT. V gave up 8 bases and J gave up 6 bases, with 13 bases separating them. The length of the CDR3 is 12 residues. Written as DNA, the CDR3 is TGTGCCAGCTACCTCCGGATCAATGGCTACACCTTC. Protein product: CASYLRINGYTF.

This clonotype showed up many times. The CDR3 DNA sequence: TGCGCCAGCAGCTTGACAGGGCGGGAAGCTTTCTTT. It yields the protein CASSLTGREAFF. The chain links TRBV5-1 to TRBJ1-1; TRBD1 might be the D (6 bases). Germline CDR1 SGHRS, CDR2 YFSETQ. The CDR3 runs to 12 residues. Trimming left V 1 base short and J 8 bases short, with 9 bases between.

This clonotype was seen a few times. The chain employs TRBV5-1 and TRBJ2-1; 8 bases agree with TRBD1. The germline gives CDR1 SGHRS, CDR2 YFSETQ. This CDR3 is built from 16 residues. Trimming took 0 bases from V and 8 from J; bases not matched to a gene: 10. CDR3 region: CASSLDGQGKGDEQFF. CDR3 coding DNA: TGCGCCAGCAGCTTGGATGGACAGGGTAAAGGTGATGAGCAGTTCTTC.

In its sample, this clonotype was seen many times. V and J are TRBV7-2 and TRBJ1-2, with D tentatively TRBD1 (5 bases). This CDR3 is 17 amino acids long. Germline V gene sequence: CDR1 SGHTA, CDR2 FQGNSA. V lost 3 bases and J lost 5, with 22 bases in between. The CDR3 loop is CASSFEYPGPSLYGYTF. For the CDR3, the DNA is TGTGCCAGCAGCTTTGAGTACCCGGGGCCAAGTTTGTATGGCTACACCTTC.

The CDR3 nucleotides are TGCAGTGCTAGACCGGGAGGCAATCAGCCCCAGCATTTT. It translates to CSARPGGNQPQHF. This chain uses TRBV20-1 with TRBJ1-5; D ambiguous. The CDR3 is made up of 13 amino acids. Trimming removed 2 bases from V and 2 bases from J, with 7 bases in between. Germline assignment: CDR1 DFQATT and CDR2 SNEGSKA (reference sequence).

This clonotype was observed a handful of times. The V and J genes are TRBV23-1 and TRBJ2-6, with 7 bases identical to TRBD2. TRBV23-1 is marked as an open reading frame, function uncertain. CDR3 length: 19 residues. V lost 2 bases and J lost 0; bases outside the gene matches: 10. CDR3 sequence: CASSQRGEGTFSGANVLTF. Written as DNA, the CDR3 is TGCGCCAGCAGTCAACGAGGGGAGGGGACGTTCTCTGGGGCCAACGTCCTGACTTTC.

Only a few counts were recorded for this clonotype. The chain carries TRBV12-3 or TRBV12-4 and TRBJ2-2; D is tentatively TRBD1 or TRBD2 (7 bases each). Trimming took off 9 bases at V and 5 bases at J, with 19 bases between the two ends. The CDR3 sequence is 15 residues long. The CDR3 spells CASLGAGQRTGELFF. In DNA, the CDR3 is TGTGCCAGTCTCGGAGCGGGACAGAGGACCGGGGAGCTGTTTTTT.

This clonotype was found many times. The genes are TRBV7-6 and TRBJ2-5; 8 bases are a match to TRBD2. J lost 1 base, V lost 5 bases, and 6 bases had no gene match. Germline values: CDR1 SGHVS, CDR2 FNYEAQ. This CDR3 contains 15 residues. The chain's CDR3 is CASSRGGTLQETQYF. CDR3 DNA sequence: TGTGCCAGCAGCCGCGGGGGGACCCTCCAAGAGACCCAGTACTTC.

The chain couples TRBV7-2 to TRBJ1-3; D unresolved. Trimming took 3 bases from V and 3 from J, leaving 12 bases between them. CDR1 SGHTA and CDR2 FQGNSA come from the germline V gene. The CDR3 is 15 residues long. In nucleotides, the CDR3 is TGTGCCAGCAGCTTCTTAAGCCCGGGTGGAAACACCATATATTTT. Amino acid sequence: CASSFLSPGGNTIYF. The whole variable domain, remainder taken from reference TRBV7-2 and TRBJ1-3, is GAGVSQSPSNKVTEKGKDVELRCDPISGHTALYWYRQSLGQGLEFLIYFQGNSAPDKSGLPSDRFSAERTGGSVSTLTIQRTQQEDSAVYLCASSFLSPGGNTIYFGEGSWLTVV.

The chain joins TRBV5-5 to TRBJ2-5, with D perhaps being TRBD1 or TRBD2 (5 bases each). Germline loops: CDR1 SGHKS, CDR2 YYEKEE (reference sequence). The CDR3 covers 15 residues. V was trimmed by 7 bases and J by 1 base, leaving 17 bases between them. This chain's CDR3 is CASGPGTGRQETQYF. The DNA of the CDR3 is TGTGCCAGCGGCCCCGGGACGGGACGCCAAGAGACCCAGTACTTC.

This clonotype was recorded at least ten times. The CDR3 loop reads CASTRDRGGPDTQYF. CDR3 nucleotides: TGTGCCAGCACCCGGGACAGGGGGGGCCCAGATACGCAGTATTTT. The rearrangement joins TRBV12-3 or TRBV12-4 to TRBJ2-3, with 11 bases matching TRBD1. The CDR3 sequence is 15 residues long. Trimming took 7 bases from V and 4 from J; bases not matched to a gene: 7.

This chain uses TRBV11-2 with TRBJ2-3, with TRBD1 as a possible D gene (5 bases). Trimming stripped 1 base from V and 2 bases from J, with 16 bases between. The CDR3 runs to 17 residues. The germline V gene encodes CDR1 SGHAT and CDR2 FQNNGV. CDR3 residues: CASSLGSSGPFTDTQYF. CDR3 sequence (DNA): TGTGCCAGCAGCTTAGGTTCGTCAGGGCCCTTCACAGATACGCAGTATTTT.

The chain couples TRBV7-8 to TRBJ2-5; D call uncertain. Between the trimmed V and J ends, which lost 1 base and 7 bases, there was a span of 13 bases. Germline V gene data show CDR1 as SGHVS and CDR2 as FQNEAQ. The CDR3 sequence is 14 residues long. The CDR3 DNA follows: TGTGCCAGCAGCTTAGAGTACCAGACGAGGACCCAGTACTTC. Its protein is CASSLEYQTRTQYF.